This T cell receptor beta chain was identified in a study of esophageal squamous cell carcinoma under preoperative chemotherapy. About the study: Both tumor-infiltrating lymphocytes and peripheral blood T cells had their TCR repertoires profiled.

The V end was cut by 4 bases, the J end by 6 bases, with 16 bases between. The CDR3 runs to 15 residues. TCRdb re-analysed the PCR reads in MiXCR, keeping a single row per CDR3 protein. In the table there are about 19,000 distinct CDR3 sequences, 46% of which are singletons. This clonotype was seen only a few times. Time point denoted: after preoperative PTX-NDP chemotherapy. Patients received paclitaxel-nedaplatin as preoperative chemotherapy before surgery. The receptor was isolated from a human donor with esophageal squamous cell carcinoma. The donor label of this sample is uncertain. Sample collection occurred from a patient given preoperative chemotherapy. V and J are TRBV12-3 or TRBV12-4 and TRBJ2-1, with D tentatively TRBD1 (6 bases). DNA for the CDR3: TGTGCCAGCAGTTCAGGGGAATGGGGCTTCAATGAGCAGTTCTTC. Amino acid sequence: CASSSGEWGFNEQFF.